This record looks at one T cell receptor beta chain sequence and its context. The sample holds a few counts of this clonotype. This receptor's antigen is unknown. It has no much larger one-base neighbor in the sample; base qualities were not kept. The sample belongs to a study of CD8 T cells in ankylosing spondylitis (dated by TCRdb to 2016 to 2017). With respect to the entire study: T cell receptor beta repertoires were profiled in healthy donors and ankylosing spondylitis patients so that disease-linked TCR variants could be found. The whole study cohort included 85 to 120 healthy donors and 20 to 30 ankylosing spondylitis patients. Samples of peripheral blood were taken, and for ankylosing spondylitis patients, synovial fluid was collected as well. Points the paper makes about the study in general: A TCR beta motif made up of several highly homologous amino acid variants appeared to be characteristic of blood from ankylosing spondylitis patients. The disease-linked clones had a CD8+ phenotype and were found at relatively low frequencies in peripheral blood. The disease-linked clones were reported as significantly enriched in matched synovial fluid samples from ankylosing spondylitis patients. Some motif variants had previously been reported in the synovial fluid and blood of reactive arthritis patients, which suggests shared mechanisms of disease initiation.

Reads for this sample came from an Illumina HiSeq 2500. Quantitative 5'-RACE with molecular barcodes was the method used to prepare the TCR beta libraries. Concerning the study's data processing: To identify disease-linked TCR variants, a new computational method was used, one built on a probabilistic model of VDJ rearrangement. TCRdb reworked the public reads: Q25 trimming with fastp, MiXCR clone assembly, productive beta chains retained. Records with the same CDR3 protein are collapsed into one entry carrying the most frequent genes and DNA. TCRdb's processing, not the study's, gives the V and J calls here. The sample records over 150,000 distinct CDR3 sequences, more than 10% of which are singletons. More than 15% of the sample goes to the ten largest clones. The sequencing input was blood, either unsorted or a sorted T cell fraction (not recorded which). The receptor was isolated from a male donor with ankylosing spondylitis or in good health (not recorded which).

The nucleotide sequence reads as follows: TGTGCCAGCAGCTTCCAGACAGGGTGGCAAGATCAGCCCCAGCATTTT. Translated, it gives CASSFQTGWQDQPQHF. The rearranged chain carries TRBV7-8 and TRBJ1-5; TRBD1 fits 7 bases in the junction. Including cysteine and phenylalanine, the CDR3 has 16 amino acids. The CDR3 DNA has 48 bases and is translated from base 1. Here V drops 3 bases and J drops 5 bases, and the junction holds 10 bases not matched to any gene. According to the germline V gene, CDR1 reads SGHVS and CDR2 reads FQNEAQ.